This T cell receptor beta chain was recovered during a study of blood T cell repertoires in COVID-19 (dated by TCRdb to 2020 to 2022). At the level of the whole study: Samples covering the acute and convalescent phases of COVID-19 were provided by collaborators in the United States, Italy and Spain. The prospective study material was composed of cDNA or gDNA derived from T cells, B-cell-depleted T cells, or PBMCs. Deeply sampled blood TCRbeta repertoires from subjects exposed to, actively infected with, or recovered from COVID-19 were included in the dataset. The repertoires were made available in a free public database intended to serve as a resource for research on the immune response to SARS-CoV-2. Samples were obtained from the ongoing ImmuneRACE study (first 160 participants) and from roughly 1,300 subjects provided by 6 global collaborators. Nearly every sample came with metadata listing a de-identified subject ID, COVID-19 status, age in years and sex. Where available, HLA class I and class II types were taken from metadata supplied by the sample provider and were not determined by assay-based typing. What the work shows at the level of the full study, not this receptor alone: The amount of clinical and demographic metadata varied by source and participant and was provided uncurated.

Collaborating institutions collected whole blood in K2EDTA tubes following their own protocols. For TCRbeta analysis, collaborators shipped samples as frozen whole blood, isolated PBMCs, or DNA extracted from either of those sample types. Measured from the cysteine to the phenylalanine, the CDR3 is 18 residues long. The only DNA kept is the CDR3, 54 bases in frame from the first base. The germline V gene supplies CDR1 MGHRA and CDR2 YSYEKL. V loses 0 bases, J loses 4 bases, and the germline ends lie 20 bases apart. As to this clone: Its specific antigen is unknown. Nothing much larger sits one base from this clone, and base qualities are not available.

TCRbeta CDR3 regions were amplified from genomic DNA by means of the immunoSEQ Assay, a bias-controlled multiplex PCR. The paper's processing steps were these. The number of nucleated cells in each sample was estimated from the amplification of reference gene primers within the assay. To quantify the absolute abundance of each unique TCRbeta CDR3 rearrangement, sequence reads were collapsed and filtered. For each sample, productive Simpson clonality was calculated by taking the square root of Simpson's diversity index across productive rearrangements. The table comes from immuneACCESS by way of TCRdb, which keeps in-frame sequences with V and J called. Part of the clones is missing from these tables; in studies checked, under half for an unresolved V gene and the rest for unknown reasons. The DNA gave D and trimming, while V, J and clone size come from that table. The sample records 410,000 or so clones, roughly 85% of which are singletons. Clones ranked in the top ten supply 1.4% to 1.5% of the sample.

The sequenced material came from peripheral blood. The source is a young woman with active or convalescent COVID-19. The chain uses TRBV4-1 and TRBJ2-3; no D gene is confidently identified. The CDR3 here reads CASSQDVPLARGADTQYF. The nucleotides read TGCGCCAGCAGCCAAGATGTTCCACTGGCCCGTGGAGCAGATACGCAGTATTTT.